The 10 T cell receptor beta chains reported below all come from one sample, sequenced in a study of early T cells in non-severe SARS-CoV-2 infection (dated by TCRdb to about 2021). To prepare the library, 5' RACE was applied. The listed sequencing device is NextSeq 500. TCRdb reran the public reads through fastp at Q25 and MiXCR, keeping productive beta chains. Identical CDR3 proteins give one entry, which carries the most common genes and DNA. The table for this sample lists about 100,000 distinct CDR3 sequences; roughly 11% of them were counted only once. The ten largest clonotypes hold roughly 7.1% of the sample. The specimen was whole blood. These receptors were collected from an adult who was a healthcare worker with PCR-confirmed SARS-CoV-2 infection or an uninfected control (not recorded which).

Ten or more counts support this clonotype. The V call is TRBV28, the J call TRBJ2-7; D is possibly TRBD1 (5 bases). CDR1 is MDHEN and CDR2 is SYDVKM in the germline V gene. V was shortened by 5 bases and J by 10 bases, with 12 bases between the two germline ends. There are 11 residues in the CDR3. CDR3 nucleotide sequence: TGTGCCAGCAGTGCCGCCGACAGACAGTACTTC. Translated, it gives CASSAADRQYF.

The chain has TRBV5-4 and TRBJ1-1, with 10 bases matching TRBD1. CDR1 and CDR2 (germline): SGHNT, YYREEE (reference sequence). The V and J ends lost 3 bases and 1 base, in that order; junction bases with no gene match: 6. The CDR3 is 16 amino acids. CDR3 DNA: TGTGCCAGCAGCTCGGGACAGGGGATTTCGAACACTGAAGCTTTCTTT. Protein product: CASSSGQGISNTEAFF.

At least ten counts were recorded for this clonotype. The chain employs TRBV6-6 and TRBJ2-2; D assignment may be TRBD1 or TRBD2 (6 bases each). The length of the CDR3 is 16 residues. Germline V gene data show CDR1 as MNHNY and CDR2 as SVGAGI (reference sequence). Trimming removed 8 bases from V and 7 bases from J, with 23 bases in between. In nucleotides, the CDR3 is TGTGCCAGCGAACAGGGAGGAAACGGGAGAATCGGGGAGCTGTTTTTT. Translated: CASEQGGNGRIGELFF.

This clonotype was found many times. The chain carries TRBV12-3 or TRBV12-4 and TRBJ2-3, with D maybe TRBD1 (5 bases). The V gene lost 1 base and the J gene lost 0 bases, with 20 bases spanning the gap. The CDR3 length is 19 residues. The CDR3 DNA reads as TGTGCCAGCAGTTTAGGCAGGGTCATCGGACGTGGGAGCACAGATACGCAGTATTTT. It specifies CASSLGRVIGRGSTDTQYF.

The chain joins TRBV20-1 to TRBJ2-7; no reliable D call. Trimming cost V 1 base and J 2 bases, with 9 bases left between them. The CDR3 runs to 13 residues. Per germline, CDR1 DFQATT and CDR2 SNEGSKA (reference sequence). CDR3 sequence (DNA): TGCAGTGCTAGAGGACTGTATGCCTACGAGCAGTACTTC. This codes for CSARGLYAYEQYF.

Regarding this clonotype: Since a much larger clone is just one base distant, this may be a read error. V usage is TRBV4-3 and J usage is TRBJ1-2; 8 bases match TRBD1. J gave up 8 bases and V 3 bases, and 8 bases lay outside the gene matches. Germline V gene sequence: CDR1 LGHNA, CDR2 YSLEER. CDR3 length equals 14 residues. The CDR3: CASSHGAGGYGYTF. The DNA for the CDR3 is TGCGCCAGCAGCCATGGGGCAGGGGGCTACGGCTACACCTTC.

This clonotype was recorded at least ten times. This chain uses TRBV7-2 with TRBJ2-3; D is perhaps TRBD2 (5 bases). This CDR3 has 15 amino acids. The germline V and J ends were trimmed by 5 bases and 2 bases, with 14 bases remaining between them. CDR1 and CDR2 from the germline V gene are SGHTA and FQGNSA. The CDR3 here is CASSGRDLYTDTQYF. The CDR3 DNA follows: TGTGCCAGCAGCGGACGGGATTTGTACACAGATACGCAGTATTTT.

This clonotype appeared many times. CDR3 in amino acids: CASSLMGGEPQHF. CDR3 nucleotides: TGTGCCAGCAGCTTAATGGGGGGGGAGCCCCAGCATTTT. The rearrangement uses TRBV7-9 and TRBJ1-5; possible D gene TRBD1, 5 bases. The CDR3 contains 13 residues. Germline assignment: CDR1 SEHNR and CDR2 FQNEAQ (reference sequence). Trimming removed 2 bases at V and 8 bases at J, with 10 bases between.

In its sample, this clonotype was seen a few times. V is TRBV28 and J is TRBJ2-5, with 9 bases lining up with TRBD2. CDR1 and CDR2 from the germline V gene are MDHEN and SYDVKM. The CDR3 sequence is 18 residues long. Trimming at V came to 2 bases and at J to 0 bases, leaving 10 bases not matched to a gene. The CDR3 DNA reads as TGTGCCAGCAGTTTACCCCTCCGACTAGCGGAGTACCAAGAGACCCAGTACTTC. It translates to CASSLPLRLAEYQETQYF.

This clonotype was seen a few times. The CDR3 DNA is TGTGCCAGCAGGGTAACAGGGGTTGAAAAACTGTTTTTT. Its protein is CASRVTGVEKLFF. The V gene is TRBV28, the J gene TRBJ1-4, with TRBD1 matching over 7 bases. Germline CDR1 reads MDHEN; CDR2 reads SYDVKM. The CDR3 spans 13 residues. The V and J ends lost 6 bases and 7 bases, in that order; junction bases with no gene match: 5.